This T cell receptor (beta chain) was captured by sequencing in a study of blood T cell repertoires in COVID-19. The wider study: Both acute and convalescent COVID-19 samples were obtained from the United States, Italy and Spain. T cells, B-cell-depleted T cells, or PBMCs provided the cDNA or gDNA that served as material.

In the authors' workflow: Nucleated cell counts were estimated from reference gene primer amplification. Libraries were prepared by immunoSEQ multiplex PCR; TCRdb keeps only in-frame clonotypes and omits some of them. D and trimming come from the DNA, and the V and J calls and clone size come from that table. Of tens of thousands of clones detected, about nine tenths appear once; the ten largest clones hold about 9%. The V and J ends lost 1 base and 3 bases respectively, with 16 bases between them. The CDR3 runs to 16 residues. Germline values: CDR1 LGHNA, CDR2 YSLEER. This TCR was sampled from a human donor in a cohort sampled during active COVID-19. This chain links TRBV4-3 with TRBJ2-7, with D perhaps matching TRBD2 (6 bases). The sequencing sample was made of peripheral blood. DNA for the CDR3: TGCGCCAGCAGCCAAGTTGGGCGGGGAGCCCTCTACGAGCAGTACTTC. It codes for CASSQVGRGALYEQYF.